These T cell receptor beta chains were read from a single sample in a study of blood T cell repertoires in COVID-19. Some clones are missing from TCRdb's copy, which holds only in-frame ones; the method was immunoSEQ multiplex PCR. The sample shows 410,000 or so clones, 89% of them seen only once. The sequenced sample consisted of peripheral blood. Every receptor here comes from a woman between 35 and 50 years old with COVID-19, enrolled during active disease. Each CDR3 is given with its conserved first and last residue. The order of the fields is V gene, J gene, clone size, D gene, CDR3 DNA, CDR3 protein. D genes are given only for firm matches. For some rows the clone size is stated as once, few or many, or as a class when expanded; others skip it.

v_call: TRBV5-1
j_call: TRBJ2-1
clone_size: NA
d_call: NA
cdr3_nt: TGCGCCAGCAGCTTGGCTGCCGGGGTAGCCATGAATGAGCAGTTCTTC
cdr3_aa: CASSLAAGVAMNEQFF

v_call: TRBV19
j_call: TRBJ1-3
clone_size: NA
d_call: NA
cdr3_nt: TGTGCCAGTACGTTCGAGCGGGGAAACACCATATATTTT
cdr3_aa: CASTFERGNTIYF

v_call: TRBV12-3/TRBV12-4
j_call: TRBJ1-2
clone_size: once
d_call: NA
cdr3_nt: TGTGCCAGCTCTGGACACAGCGATTATGGCTACACCTTC
cdr3_aa: CASSGHSDYGYTF

v_call: TRBV7-2
j_call: TRBJ1-2
clone_size: NA
d_call: NA
cdr3_nt: TGTGCCAGCAGCCCCTCATCGGGCTATGGCTACACCTTC
cdr3_aa: CASSPSSGYGYTF

v_call: TRBV6-2/TRBV6-3
j_call: TRBJ2-1
clone_size: NA
d_call: NA
cdr3_nt: TGTGCCAGCAGTTATCGGAATGAGCAGTTCTTC
cdr3_aa: CASSYRNEQFF

v_call: TRBV27
j_call: TRBJ1-2
clone_size: NA
d_call: TRBD1
cdr3_nt: TGTGCCAGCAGTTTCACAGGGGGAAACTATGGCTACACCTTC
cdr3_aa: CASSFTGGNYGYTF

v_call: TRBV19
j_call: TRBJ1-4
clone_size: NA
d_call: TRBD1
cdr3_nt: TGTGCCAGTAGTATCGCGCAGGGGGCGGCTAATGAAAAACTGTTTTTT
cdr3_aa: CASSIAQGAANEKLFF

v_call: TRBV27
j_call: TRBJ1-5
clone_size: NA
d_call: NA
cdr3_nt: TGTGCCAGCAGTTTAGGGGGGGCGCAGCCCCAGCATTTT
cdr3_aa: CASSLGGAQPQHF

v_call: TRBV6-5
j_call: TRBJ1-2
clone_size: NA
d_call: NA
cdr3_nt: TGTGCCAGCAGCTCCGGGGTTCATTATGGCTACACCTTC
cdr3_aa: CASSSGVHYGYTF

v_call: TRBV18
j_call: TRBJ2-2
clone_size: NA
d_call: NA
cdr3_nt: TGTGCCAGCTCACCGTGGGCAGGGGTGGACACCGGGGAGCTGTTTTTT
cdr3_aa: CASSPWAGVDTGELFF

v_call: TRBV9
j_call: TRBJ1-2
clone_size: NA
d_call: NA
cdr3_nt: TGTGCCAGCAGCGTAGTTACAGGCTTTTTACCGGCTAACTATGGCTACACCTTC
cdr3_aa: CASSVVTGFLPANYGYTF

v_call: TRBV27
j_call: TRBJ1-1
clone_size: NA
d_call: NA
cdr3_nt: TGTGCCAGCAGTCCCCAATTGAACACTGAAGCTTTCTTT
cdr3_aa: CASSPQLNTEAFF

v_call: TRBV27
j_call: TRBJ1-2
clone_size: NA
d_call: TRBD1
cdr3_nt: TGTGCCAGCAGGTCGACAGGGAACTATGGCTACACCTTC
cdr3_aa: CASRSTGNYGYTF

v_call: TRBV7-8
j_call: TRBJ1-5
clone_size: NA
d_call: NA
cdr3_nt: TGTGCCAGCAGCCCAGCAGGCGATTATAGCAATCAGCCCCAGCATTTT
cdr3_aa: CASSPAGDYSNQPQHF

v_call: TRBV4-2
j_call: TRBJ2-7
clone_size: NA
d_call: NA
cdr3_nt: TGTGCCAGCAGCCAAGATCAGCGGTCCTACGAGCAGTACTTC
cdr3_aa: CASSQDQRSYEQYF

v_call: TRBV29-1
j_call: TRBJ2-7
clone_size: NA
d_call: TRBD1
cdr3_nt: TGCAGCGTTGCCGACAGGGGTGGAGGGGAGCAGTACTTC
cdr3_aa: CSVADRGGGEQYF

v_call: TRBV5-1
j_call: TRBJ2-3
clone_size: NA
d_call: TRBD2
cdr3_nt: TGCGCCAGCAGCTCGGGACTAGCGGGGGGGCTTAGCACAGATACGCAGTATTTT
cdr3_aa: CASSSGLAGGLSTDTQYF

v_call: TRBV9
j_call: TRBJ2-1
clone_size: once
d_call: TRBD2
cdr3_nt: TGTGCCAGCAGCACCCCAGTGGGGACTAGCGGGATTTCCTACAATGAGCAGTTCTTC
cdr3_aa: CASSTPVGTSGISYNEQFF

v_call: TRBV5-6
j_call: TRBJ1-4
clone_size: NA
d_call: TRBD1
cdr3_nt: TGTGCCAGCAGCTCGGGACAGGGGGCAACTAATGAAAAACTGTTTTTT
cdr3_aa: CASSSGQGATNEKLFF

v_call: TRBV27
j_call: TRBJ1-6
clone_size: NA
d_call: NA
cdr3_nt: TGTGCCAGCAGTTTATTTTTGGGGCCTAATTCACCCCTCCACTTT
cdr3_aa: CASSLFLGPNSPLHF

v_call: TRBV27
j_call: TRBJ1-2
clone_size: NA
d_call: NA
cdr3_nt: TGTGCCAGCAGTTTAGTGGGCAGCCCAGGGGGCTACACCTTC
cdr3_aa: CASSLVGSPGGYTF

v_call: TRBV3-1/TRBV3-2
j_call: TRBJ1-2
clone_size: NA
d_call: NA
cdr3_nt: TGTGCCAGCAGCGCGAGGACAAGAGGCTACACCTTC
cdr3_aa: CASSARTRGYTF

v_call: TRBV5-1
j_call: TRBJ2-3
clone_size: few
d_call: NA
cdr3_nt: TGCGCCAGCAGCTTGGTAGGGAGCCCCGGGGATACGCAGTATTTT
cdr3_aa: CASSLVGSPGDTQYF

v_call: TRBV6-2/TRBV6-3
j_call: TRBJ2-1
clone_size: NA
d_call: TRBD2
cdr3_nt: TGTGCCAGCAGTTACGGCGGGGGGCCCTACAATGAGCAGTTCTTC
cdr3_aa: CASSYGGGPYNEQFF

v_call: TRBV6-4
j_call: TRBJ1-2
clone_size: NA
d_call: NA
cdr3_nt: TGTGCCAGCAGTCCGGGACAAGGGGGCTATGGCTACACCTTC
cdr3_aa: CASSPGQGGYGYTF

v_call: TRBV3-1/TRBV3-2
j_call: TRBJ2-3
clone_size: NA
d_call: NA
cdr3_nt: TGTGCCAGCAGCCAAGATATGTCCTCCCCAGTCGTGACAGATACGCAGTATTTT
cdr3_aa: CASSQDMSSPVVTDTQYF

v_call: TRBV14
j_call: TRBJ2-4
clone_size: NA
d_call: TRBD1
cdr3_nt: TGTGCCAGCAGCGGGTACAGGGGGCCGGGAAACATTCAGTACTTC
cdr3_aa: CASSGYRGPGNIQYF